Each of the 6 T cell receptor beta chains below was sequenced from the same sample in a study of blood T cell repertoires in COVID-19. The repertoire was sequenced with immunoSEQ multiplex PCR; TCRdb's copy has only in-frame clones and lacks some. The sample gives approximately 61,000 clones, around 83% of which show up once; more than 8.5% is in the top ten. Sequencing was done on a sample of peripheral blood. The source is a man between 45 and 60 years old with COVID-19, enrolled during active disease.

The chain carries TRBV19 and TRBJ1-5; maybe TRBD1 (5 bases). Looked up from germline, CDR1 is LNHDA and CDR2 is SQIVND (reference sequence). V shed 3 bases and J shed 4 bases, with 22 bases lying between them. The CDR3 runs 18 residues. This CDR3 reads CASSIFNGGTEPNQPQHF. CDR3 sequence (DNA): TGTGCCAGTAGTATCTTCAACGGGGGGACGGAGCCAAATCAGCCCCAGCATTTT.

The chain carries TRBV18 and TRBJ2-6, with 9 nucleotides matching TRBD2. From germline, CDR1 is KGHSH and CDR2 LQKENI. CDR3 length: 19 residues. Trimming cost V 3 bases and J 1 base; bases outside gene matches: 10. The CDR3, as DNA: TGTGCCAGCTCACCCACCATAGCGGGAGTGGGGTCTGGGGCCAACGTCCTGACTTTC. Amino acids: CASSPTIAGVGSGANVLTF.

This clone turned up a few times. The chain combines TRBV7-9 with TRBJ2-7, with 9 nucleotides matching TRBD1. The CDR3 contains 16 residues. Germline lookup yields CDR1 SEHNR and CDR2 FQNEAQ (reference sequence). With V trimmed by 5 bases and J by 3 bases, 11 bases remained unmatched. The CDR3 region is CASSPRGQGSDYEQYF. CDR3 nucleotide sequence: TGTGCCAGCAGCCCCAGGGGACAGGGAAGTGACTACGAGCAGTACTTC.

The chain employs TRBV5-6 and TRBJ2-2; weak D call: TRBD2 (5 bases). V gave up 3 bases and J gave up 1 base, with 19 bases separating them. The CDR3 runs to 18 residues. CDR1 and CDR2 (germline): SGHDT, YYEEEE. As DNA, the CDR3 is TGTGCCAGCAGCTCCACACTTGCGGGCCGGCAGAACACCGGGGAGCTGTTTTTT. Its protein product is CASSSTLAGRQNTGELFF.

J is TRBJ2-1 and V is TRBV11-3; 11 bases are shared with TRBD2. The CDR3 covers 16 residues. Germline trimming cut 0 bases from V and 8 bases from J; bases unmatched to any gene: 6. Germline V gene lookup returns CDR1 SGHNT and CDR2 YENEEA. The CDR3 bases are TGTGCCAGCAGCTTAGATGAGACTAGCGGGGAGCATGAGCAGTTCTTC. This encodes CASSLDETSGEHEQFF.

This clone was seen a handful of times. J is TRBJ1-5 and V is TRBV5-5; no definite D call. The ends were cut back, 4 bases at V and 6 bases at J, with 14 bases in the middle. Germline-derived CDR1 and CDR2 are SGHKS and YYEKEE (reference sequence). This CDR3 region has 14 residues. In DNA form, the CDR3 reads TGTGCCAGCAGCCCCAAAGCGGCGGGTCAGCCCCAGCATTTT. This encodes CASSPKAAGQPQHF.